This TCR beta chain emerged from a study of identical twins. TCRdb re-called the 5' RACE reads with MiXCR, one entry per CDR3 protein. The repertoire holds fewer than 800,000 distinct CDR3 sequences, with under 8.5% as singletons. This clonotype came up a few times. Its matching antigen is unknown. Germline lookup yields CDR1 SGHRS and CDR2 YFSETQ. The V end lost 0 bases, the J end lost 4 bases, and 14 bases lay between the germline ends. CDR3 length: 15 residues. Study conclusions and caveats: Excess sharing between twins was weaker in beta out-of-frame sequences. Fewer insertions were carried by abundant cord blood beta clonotypes, but none was seen in memory repertoires.

These data also featured in a second study, about yellow fever vaccine responses in identical twins.

The chain combines TRBV5-1 with TRBJ2-7, with D possibly TRBD1 on 6 matching bases. This TCR derives from a woman aged 18 to 35 in good health. Material for sequencing was PBMCs. CDR3 sequence (DNA): TGCGCCAGCAGCTTGGGAACAGGGCCGGCATACGAGCAGTACTTC. Amino acids: CASSLGTGPAYEQYF.